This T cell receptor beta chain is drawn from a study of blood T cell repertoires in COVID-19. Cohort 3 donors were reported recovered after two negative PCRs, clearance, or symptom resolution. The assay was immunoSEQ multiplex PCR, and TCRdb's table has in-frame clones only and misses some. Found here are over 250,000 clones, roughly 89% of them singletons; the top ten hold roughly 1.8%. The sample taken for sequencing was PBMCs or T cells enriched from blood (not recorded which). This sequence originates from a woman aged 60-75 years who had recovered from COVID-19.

CDR3 sequence reads: CASSLFRGGQPQHF. The CDR3 DNA reads TGTGCCAGCAGTTTATTCAGGGGCGGTCAGCCCCAGCATTTT. V gene TRBV28 combines with J gene TRBJ1-5, with a possible D match to TRBD1 (6 bases). Germline V lookup: CDR1 MDHEN, CDR2 SYDVKM. The CDR3 contains 14 residues. The V end lost 1 base, the J end lost 6 bases, and 10 bases lay between the germline ends.